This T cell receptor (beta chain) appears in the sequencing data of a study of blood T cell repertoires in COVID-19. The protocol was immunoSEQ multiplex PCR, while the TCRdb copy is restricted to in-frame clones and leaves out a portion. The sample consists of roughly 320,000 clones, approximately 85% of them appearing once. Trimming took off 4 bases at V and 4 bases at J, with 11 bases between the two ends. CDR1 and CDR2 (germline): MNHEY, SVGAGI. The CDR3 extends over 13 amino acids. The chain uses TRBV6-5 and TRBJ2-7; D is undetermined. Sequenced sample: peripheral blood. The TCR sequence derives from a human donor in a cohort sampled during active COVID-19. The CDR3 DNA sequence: TGTGCCAGCAGTTCTGCAGACTGGTACGAGCAGTACTTC. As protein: CASSSADWYEQYF.